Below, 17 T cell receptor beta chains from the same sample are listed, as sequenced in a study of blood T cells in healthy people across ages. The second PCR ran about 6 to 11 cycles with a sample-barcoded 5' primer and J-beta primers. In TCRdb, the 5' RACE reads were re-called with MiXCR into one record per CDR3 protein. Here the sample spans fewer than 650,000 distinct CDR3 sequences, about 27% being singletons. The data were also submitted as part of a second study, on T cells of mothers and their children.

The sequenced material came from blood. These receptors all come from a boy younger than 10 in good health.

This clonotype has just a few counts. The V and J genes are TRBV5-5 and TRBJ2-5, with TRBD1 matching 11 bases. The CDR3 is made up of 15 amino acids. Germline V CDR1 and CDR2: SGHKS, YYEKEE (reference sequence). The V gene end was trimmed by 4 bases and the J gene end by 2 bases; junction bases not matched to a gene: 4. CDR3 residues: CASSRTGGLQETQYF. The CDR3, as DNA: TGTGCCAGCAGCAGGACAGGGGGCTTACAAGAGACCCAGTACTTC.

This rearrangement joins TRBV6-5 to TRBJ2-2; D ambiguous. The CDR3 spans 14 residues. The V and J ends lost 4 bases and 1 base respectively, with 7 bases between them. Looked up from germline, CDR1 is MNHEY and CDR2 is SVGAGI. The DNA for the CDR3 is TGTGCCAGCAGTTCGCTCGGGAACACCGGGGAGCTGTTTTTT. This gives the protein CASSSLGNTGELFF.

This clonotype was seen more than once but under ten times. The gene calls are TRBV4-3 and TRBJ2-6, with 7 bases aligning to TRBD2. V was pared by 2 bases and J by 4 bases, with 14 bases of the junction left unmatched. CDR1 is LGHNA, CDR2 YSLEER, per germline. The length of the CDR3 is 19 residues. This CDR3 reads CASSQRGDLAAMGANVLTF. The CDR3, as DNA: TGCGCCAGCAGCCAACGTGGGGATCTAGCGGCTATGGGGGCCAACGTCCTGACTTTC.

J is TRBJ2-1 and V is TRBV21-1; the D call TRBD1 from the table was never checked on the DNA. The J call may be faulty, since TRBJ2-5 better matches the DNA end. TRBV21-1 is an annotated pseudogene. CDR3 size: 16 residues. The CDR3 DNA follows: TGTGCCAGCAGCAAAGAGGGAAACACCCCGGGGGAGACCCAGTACTTC. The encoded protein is CASSKEGNTPGETQYF.

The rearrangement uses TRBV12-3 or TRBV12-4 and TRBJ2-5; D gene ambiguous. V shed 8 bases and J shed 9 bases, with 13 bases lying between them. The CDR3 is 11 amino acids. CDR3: CASPPNRAQYF. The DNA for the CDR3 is TGTGCCAGCCCACCCAACCGGGCCCAGTACTTC.

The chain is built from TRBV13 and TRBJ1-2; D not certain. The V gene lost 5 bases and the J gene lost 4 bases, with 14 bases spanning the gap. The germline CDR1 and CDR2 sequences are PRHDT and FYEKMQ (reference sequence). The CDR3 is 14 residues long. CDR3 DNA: TGTGCCAGCAGCCGAGGACGGCCAGCCTATGGCTACACCTTC. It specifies CASSRGRPAYGYTF.

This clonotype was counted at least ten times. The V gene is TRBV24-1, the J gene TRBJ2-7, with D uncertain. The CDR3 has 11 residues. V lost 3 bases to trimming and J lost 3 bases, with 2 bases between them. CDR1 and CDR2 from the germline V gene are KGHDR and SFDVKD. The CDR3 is CATSDGYEQYF. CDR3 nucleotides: TGTGCCACCAGTGATGGCTACGAGCAGTACTTC.

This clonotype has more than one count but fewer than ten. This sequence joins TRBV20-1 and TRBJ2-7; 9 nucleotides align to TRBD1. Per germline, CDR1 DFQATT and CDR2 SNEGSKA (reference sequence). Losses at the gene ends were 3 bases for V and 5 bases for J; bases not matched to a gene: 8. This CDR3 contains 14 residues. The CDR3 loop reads CSASPGQGLHEQYF. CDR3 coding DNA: TGCAGTGCTAGTCCCGGACAGGGGTTACACGAGCAGTACTTC.

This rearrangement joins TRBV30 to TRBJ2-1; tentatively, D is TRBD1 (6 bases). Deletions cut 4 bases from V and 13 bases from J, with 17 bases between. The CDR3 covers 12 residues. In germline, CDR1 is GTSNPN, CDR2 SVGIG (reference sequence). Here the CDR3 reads CAWKWTTGGQFF. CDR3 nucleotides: TGTGCCTGGAAGTGGACGACTGGGGGCCAGTTCTTC.

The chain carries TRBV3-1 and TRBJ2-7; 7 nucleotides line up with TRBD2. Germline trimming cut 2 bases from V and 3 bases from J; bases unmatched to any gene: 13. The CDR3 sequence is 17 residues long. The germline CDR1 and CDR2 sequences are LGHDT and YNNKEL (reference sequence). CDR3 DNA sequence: TGTGCCAGCAGCCAATCCGACGGAGGACTAGGGTACTACGAGCAGTACTTC. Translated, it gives CASSQSDGGLGYYEQYF.

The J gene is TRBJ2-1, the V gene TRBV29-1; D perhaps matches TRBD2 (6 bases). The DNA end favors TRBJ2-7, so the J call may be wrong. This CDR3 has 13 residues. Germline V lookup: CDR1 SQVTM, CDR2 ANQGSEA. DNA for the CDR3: TGCAGCGTTGCCGGCGGGGAAGCCTACGAGCAGTACTTC. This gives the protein CSVAGGEAYEQYF.

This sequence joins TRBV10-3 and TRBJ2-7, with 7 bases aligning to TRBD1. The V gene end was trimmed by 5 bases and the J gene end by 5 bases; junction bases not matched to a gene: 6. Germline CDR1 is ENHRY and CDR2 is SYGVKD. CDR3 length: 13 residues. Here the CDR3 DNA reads TGTGCCATCAGTCCGGACAGGTTCCACGAGCAGTACTTC. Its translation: CAISPDRFHEQYF.

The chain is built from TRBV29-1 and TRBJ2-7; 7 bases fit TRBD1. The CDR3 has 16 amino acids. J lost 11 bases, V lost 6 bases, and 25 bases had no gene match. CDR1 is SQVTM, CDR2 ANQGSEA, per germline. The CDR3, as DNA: TGCAGCGTAACTGGTGGACAGGAACAATTCCCCTACGCAGAGTACTTC. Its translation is CSVTGGQEQFPYAEYF.

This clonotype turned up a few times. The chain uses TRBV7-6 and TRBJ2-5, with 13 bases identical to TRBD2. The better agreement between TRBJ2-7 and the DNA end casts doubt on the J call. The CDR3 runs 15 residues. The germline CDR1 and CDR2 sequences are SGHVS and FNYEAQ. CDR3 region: CASSYGTSGTYEQYF. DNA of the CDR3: TGTGCCAGCAGCTATGGGACTAGCGGGACCTACGAGCAGTACTTC.

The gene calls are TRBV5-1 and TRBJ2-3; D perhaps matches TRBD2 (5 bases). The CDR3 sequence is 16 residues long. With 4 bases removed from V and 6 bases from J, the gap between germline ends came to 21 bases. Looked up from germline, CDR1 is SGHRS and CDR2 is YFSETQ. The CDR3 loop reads CASSPSRERSPDTQYF. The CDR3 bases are TGCGCCAGCAGCCCGAGTCGGGAAAGAAGTCCCGATACGCAGTATTTT. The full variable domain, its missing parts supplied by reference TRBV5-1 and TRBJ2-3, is KAGVTQTPRYLIKTRGQQVTLSCSPISGHRSVSWYQQTPGQGLQFLFEYFSETQRNKGNFPGRFSGRQFSNSRSEMNVSTLELGDSALYLCASSPSRERSPDTQYFGPGTRLTVL.

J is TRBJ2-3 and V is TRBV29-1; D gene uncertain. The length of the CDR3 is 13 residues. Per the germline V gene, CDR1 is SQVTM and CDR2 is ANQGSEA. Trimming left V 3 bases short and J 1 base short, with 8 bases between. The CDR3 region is CSVEAWGTDTQYF. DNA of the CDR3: TGCAGCGTTGAGGCATGGGGCACAGATACGCAGTATTTT.

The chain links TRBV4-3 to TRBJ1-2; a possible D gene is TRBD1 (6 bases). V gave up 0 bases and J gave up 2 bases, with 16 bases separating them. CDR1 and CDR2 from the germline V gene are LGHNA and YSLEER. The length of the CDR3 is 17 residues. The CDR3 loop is CASSQDLQGYNNYGYTF. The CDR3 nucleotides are TGCGCCAGCAGCCAAGATTTACAGGGCTACAACAACTATGGCTACACCTTC.